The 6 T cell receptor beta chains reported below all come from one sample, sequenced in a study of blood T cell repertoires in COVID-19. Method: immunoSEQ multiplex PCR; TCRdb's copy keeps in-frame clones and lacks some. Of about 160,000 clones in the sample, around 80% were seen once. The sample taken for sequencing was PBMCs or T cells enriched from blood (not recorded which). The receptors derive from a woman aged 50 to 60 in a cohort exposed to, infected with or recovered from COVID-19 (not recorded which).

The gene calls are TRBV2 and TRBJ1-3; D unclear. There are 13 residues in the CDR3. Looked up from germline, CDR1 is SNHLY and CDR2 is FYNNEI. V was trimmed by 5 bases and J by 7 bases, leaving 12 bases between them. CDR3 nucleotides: TGTGCCAGCAGTCAACAGATAAAGAACACCATATATTTT. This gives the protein CASSQQIKNTIYF.

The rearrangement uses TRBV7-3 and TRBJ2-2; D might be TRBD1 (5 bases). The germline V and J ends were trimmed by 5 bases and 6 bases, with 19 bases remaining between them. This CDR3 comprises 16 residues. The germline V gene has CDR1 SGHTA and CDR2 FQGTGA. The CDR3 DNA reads TGTGCCAGCAGCCGCCTAGGTCCAGGGTCCCCCGGGGAGCTGTTTTTT. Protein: CASSRLGPGSPGELFF.

As DNA, the CDR3 is TGTGCCAGTTTGGACAGGGGAGTTGAAAAACTGTTTTTT. Translation: CASLDRGVEKLFF. The V and J genes are TRBV19 and TRBJ1-4; 9 positions match TRBD1. This CDR3 is built from 13 residues. Losses at the gene ends were 8 bases for V and 7 bases for J; bases not matched to a gene: 5. CDR1 and CDR2 from the germline V gene are LNHDA and SQIVND (reference sequence).

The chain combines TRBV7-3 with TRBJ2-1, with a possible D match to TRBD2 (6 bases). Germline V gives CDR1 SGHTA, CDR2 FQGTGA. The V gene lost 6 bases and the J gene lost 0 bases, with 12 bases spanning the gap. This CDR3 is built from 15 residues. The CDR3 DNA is TGTGCCAGCAGGGCCGGGAGAAGCTCCTACAATGAGCAGTTCTTC. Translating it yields CASRAGRSSYNEQFF.

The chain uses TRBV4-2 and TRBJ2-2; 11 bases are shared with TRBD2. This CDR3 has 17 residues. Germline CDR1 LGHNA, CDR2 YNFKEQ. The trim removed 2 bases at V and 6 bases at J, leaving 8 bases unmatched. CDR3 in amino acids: CASSQTSGSLLSGELFF. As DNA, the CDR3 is TGTGCCAGCAGCCAAACTAGCGGGAGTCTTTTATCCGGGGAGCTGTTTTTT.

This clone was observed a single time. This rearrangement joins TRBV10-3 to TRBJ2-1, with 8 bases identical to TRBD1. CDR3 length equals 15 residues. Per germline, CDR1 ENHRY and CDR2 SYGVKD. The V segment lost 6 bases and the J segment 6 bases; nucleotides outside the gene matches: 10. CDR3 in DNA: TGTGCCATCAGCCCGGACAGGGCCACTGTCAATGAGCAGTTCTTC. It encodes CAISPDRATVNEQFF.